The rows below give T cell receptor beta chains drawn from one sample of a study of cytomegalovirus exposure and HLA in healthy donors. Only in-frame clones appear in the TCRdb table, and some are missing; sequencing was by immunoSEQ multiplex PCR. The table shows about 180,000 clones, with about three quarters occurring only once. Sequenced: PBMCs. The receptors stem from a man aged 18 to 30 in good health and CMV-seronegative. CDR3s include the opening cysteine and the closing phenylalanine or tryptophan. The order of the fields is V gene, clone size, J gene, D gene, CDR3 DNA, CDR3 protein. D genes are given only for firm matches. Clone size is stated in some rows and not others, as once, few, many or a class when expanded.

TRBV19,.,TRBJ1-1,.,TGTGCCAGTAGTATCCAGGGGACTGAAGCTTTCTTT,CASSIQGTEAFF
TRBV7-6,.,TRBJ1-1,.,TGTGCCAGCAGCTTAGGTGCGTTGAACACTGAAGCTTTCTTT,CASSLGALNTEAFF
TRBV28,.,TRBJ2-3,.,TGTGCCAGCAGTCCCCTAGATACGCAGTATTTT,CASSPLDTQYF
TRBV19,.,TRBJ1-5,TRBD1,TGTGCCAGTAGGACTCCAGACAGGGTTCAGCCCCAGCATTTT,CASRTPDRVQPQHF
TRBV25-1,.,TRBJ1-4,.,TGTGCCAGCAGTGAAGGGAATACAGTCAGGGGAGAAAAACTGTTTTTT,CASSEGNTVRGEKLFF
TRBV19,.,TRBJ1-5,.,TGTGCCAGTAGTAGGGGATTTCGGGCAGACTACAATCAGCCCCAGCATTTT,CASSRGFRADYNQPQHF
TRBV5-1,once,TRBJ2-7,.,TGCGCCAGCAGCTTGGGGTTTAGACAGTCCCACTACGAGCAGTACTTC,CASSLGFRQSHYEQYF
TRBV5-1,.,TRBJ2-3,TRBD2,TGCGCCAGCAGCTTCTTTGGGGGAGGGGCCACAGATACGCAGTATTTT,CASSFFGGGATDTQYF
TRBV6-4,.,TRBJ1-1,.,TGTGCCAGGGGGGGGGAAGAGCTAGAAGCTTTCTTT,CARGGEELEAFF
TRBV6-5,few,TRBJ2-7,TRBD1,TGTGCCAGCAGGATGACAGGGACCTACGAGCAGTACTTC,CASRMTGTYEQYF
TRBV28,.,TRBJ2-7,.,TGTGCCAGCAGGGAGGGCAACTACGAGCAGTACTTC,CASREGNYEQYF
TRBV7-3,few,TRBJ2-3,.,TGTGCCAGCAGCTCCGGGACATTACACACAGATACGCAGTATTTT,CASSSGTLHTDTQYF
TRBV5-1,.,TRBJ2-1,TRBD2,TGCGCCAGCAGCTTGGAAGTACTAGCGGGGGGAAATGAGCAGTTCTTC,CASSLEVLAGGNEQFF
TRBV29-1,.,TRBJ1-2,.,TGCAGCGTTGAAGACACAGTGCAAACGGTCGGCTACACCTTC,CSVEDTVQTVGYTF
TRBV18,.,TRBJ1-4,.,TGTGCCAGTAGACAGTCTAATGAAAAACTGTTTTTT,CASRQSNEKLFF
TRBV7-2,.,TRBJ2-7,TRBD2,TGTGCCAGCAGTTATACGAGGGCTAGCGGTTACTACGAGCAGTACTTC,CASSYTRASGYYEQYF
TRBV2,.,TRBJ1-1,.,TGTGCCAGCAGGGAAGTTGGGCCCGGTACAGGTGAAGCTTTCTTT,CASREVGPGTGEAFF
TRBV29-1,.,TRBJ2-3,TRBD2,TGCAGCGTCCCACTAGCGGGAGGGATCACAGATACGCAGTATTTT,CSVPLAGGITDTQYF
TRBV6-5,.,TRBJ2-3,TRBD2,TGTGCCAGCAGTTTCGGACTAGCGGGGAGGGATACGCAGTATTTT,CASSFGLAGRDTQYF
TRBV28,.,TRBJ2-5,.,TGTGCCAGCAGTTTCGGTGGGGCCAAAGAGACCCAGTACTTC,CASSFGGAKETQYF
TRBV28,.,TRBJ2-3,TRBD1,TGTGCCAGCAGTTCAGGACAGGGTAGCACAGATACGCAGTATTTT,CASSSGQGSTDTQYF
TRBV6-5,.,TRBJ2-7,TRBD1,TGTGCCAGCAAGGGGGCCGGCGAGCAGTACTTC,CASKGAGEQYF
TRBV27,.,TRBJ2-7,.,TGTGCCAGCAGTGCCTATGGCCGGGGCGAGCAGTACTTC,CASSAYGRGEQYF
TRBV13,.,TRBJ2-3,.,TGTGCCAGCAGCCAAACAGATACGCAGTATTTT,CASSQTDTQYF
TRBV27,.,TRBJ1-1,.,TGTGCCAGCAGTTTATTCGGGGGTGAGAACACTGAAGCTTTCTTT,CASSLFGGENTEAFF
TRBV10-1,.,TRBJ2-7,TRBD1,TGCGCCAATGGGGGACAGGGACGTTACGAGCAGTACTTC,CANGGQGRYEQYF
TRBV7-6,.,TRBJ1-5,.,TGTGCCAGCAGCTTGGCAAAAAATCAGCCCCAGCATTTT,CASSLAKNQPQHF
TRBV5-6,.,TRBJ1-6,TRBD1,TGTGCCAGCAGCACTAGACAGGGGGGGGATTCACCCCTCCACTTT,CASSTRQGGDSPLHF
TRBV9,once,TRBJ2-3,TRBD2,TGTGCCAGCAGCGTAGTGGCTAGCGGGCCCCCGGATTTT,CASSVVASGPPDF
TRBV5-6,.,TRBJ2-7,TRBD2,TGTGCCAGCAGGTCCCGGCTAGCGGGGGGATCCGAGCAGTACTTC,CASRSRLAGGSEQYF
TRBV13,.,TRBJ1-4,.,TGTGCCAGCAGCTCCAGGGTTCCTAATGAAAAACTGTTTTTT,CASSSRVPNEKLFF
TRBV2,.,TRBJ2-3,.,TGTGCCAGCAGACTAGGCCCCGGAGATACGCAGTATTTT,CASRLGPGDTQYF
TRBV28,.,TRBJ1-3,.,TGTGCCAGCAGTTCGGACATCTCTGGAAACACCATATATTTT,CASSSDISGNTIYF
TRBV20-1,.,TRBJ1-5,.,TGCAGTGCGGGGGGAGGACAGCCCCAGCATTTT,CSAGGGQPQHF
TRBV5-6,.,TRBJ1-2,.,TGTGCCAGCAGCTTATGGCCCGCGACAGGATACTACACCTTC,CASSLWPATGYYTF
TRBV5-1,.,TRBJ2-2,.,TGCGCCAGCAGCACCCAGACACCCGCGAACACCGGGGAGCTGTTTTTT,CASSTQTPANTGELFF
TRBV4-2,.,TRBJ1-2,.,TGTGCCAGCAGCCAAGAGGAGGGGGGGCACTATGGCTACACCTTC,CASSQEEGGHYGYTF
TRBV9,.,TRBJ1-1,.,TGTGCCAGCAGTGCCACGGCGAGGGAGACTGAAGCTTTCTTT,CASSATARETEAFF
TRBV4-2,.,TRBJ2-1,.,TGTGCCAGCAGCTTATCAGCGGTCTCCTACAATGAGCAGTTCTTC,CASSLSAVSYNEQFF
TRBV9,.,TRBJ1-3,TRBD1,TGTGCCAGCGGAAACGGACAGGGGCCTGGAAACACCATATATTTT,CASGNGQGPGNTIYF
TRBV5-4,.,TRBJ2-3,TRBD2,TGTGCCAGCAGCTTTGGCGGGAGGGCCTACGATACGCAGTATTTT,CASSFGGRAYDTQYF
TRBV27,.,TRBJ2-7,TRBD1,TGTGCCAGCAGTACCGGGACAGGGACAGGAGAGCAGTACTTC,CASSTGTGTGEQYF
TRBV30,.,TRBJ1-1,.,TGTGCCTGGATCCTTGGTGGAATGCGGGCTGAAGCTTTCTTT,CAWILGGMRAEAFF